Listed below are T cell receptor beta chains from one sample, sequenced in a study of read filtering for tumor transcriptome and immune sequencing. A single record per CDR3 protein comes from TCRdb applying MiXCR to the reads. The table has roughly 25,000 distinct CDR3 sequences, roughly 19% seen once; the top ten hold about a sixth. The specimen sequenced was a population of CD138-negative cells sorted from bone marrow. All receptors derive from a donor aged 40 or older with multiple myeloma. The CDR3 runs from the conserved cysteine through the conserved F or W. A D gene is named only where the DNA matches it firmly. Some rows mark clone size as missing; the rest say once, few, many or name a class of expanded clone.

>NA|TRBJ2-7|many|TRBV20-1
CSARYTISYEQYF
TGCAGTGCTAGGTATACTATCTCCTACGAGCAGTACTTC
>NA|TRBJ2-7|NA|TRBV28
CASSSQWEARVHEQYF
TGTGCTAGCAGTTCCCAATGGGAAGCCCGAGTCCACGAGCAGTACTTC
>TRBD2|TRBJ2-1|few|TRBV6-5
CASKGSGTSGSDEQFF
TGTGCCAGCAAGGGCAGCGGGACTAGCGGGAGTGATGAGCAGTTCTTC
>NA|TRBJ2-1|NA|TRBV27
CASSLSAYGGDEQFF
TGTGCCAGCAGTTTATCGGCCTATGGGGGAGATGAGCAGTTTTTC
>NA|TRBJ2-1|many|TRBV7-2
CASSLSGALPYNEQFF
TGTGCCAGCAGCTTGTCCGGAGCGCTTCCCTACAATGAGCAGTTCTTC
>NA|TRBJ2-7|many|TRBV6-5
CASRPTPGGSGKSYEQYF
TGTGCCAGCAGGCCCACCCCCGGCGGTAGCGGTAAATCCTACGAGCAGTACTTC
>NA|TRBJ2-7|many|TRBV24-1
CATSDLGYEQYF
TGTGCCACCAGTGATTTGGGGTACGAGCAGTACTTC
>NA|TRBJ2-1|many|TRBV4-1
CASSQADLGFSYNEQFF
TGCGCCAGCAGCCAGGCCGACCTGGGCTTCTCCTACAATGAGCAGTTCTTC
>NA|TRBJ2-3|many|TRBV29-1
CSVHYRNTDTQYF
TGCAGCGTTCACTACCGGAACACAGATACGCAGTATTTT
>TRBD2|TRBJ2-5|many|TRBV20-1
CSARDRGLGQETQYF
TGCAGTGCTAGAGATCGAGGACTAGGCCAAGAGACCCAGTACTTC
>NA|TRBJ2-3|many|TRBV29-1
CSVESLTGPSTDTQYF
TGCAGCGTTGAGAGCTTGACGGGCCCAAGCACAGATACGCAGTATTTT
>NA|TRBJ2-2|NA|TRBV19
CASSTSRNTGELFF
TGTGCCAGCAGTACTAGCAGAAACACCGGGGAGCTGTTTTTT
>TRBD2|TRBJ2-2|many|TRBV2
CASRGTSGSARELFF
TGTGCCAGCAGGGGGACTAGCGGGAGCGCCCGGGAGCTGTTTTTT
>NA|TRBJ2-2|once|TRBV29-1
CSAFLAGATGELFF
TGCAGCGCCTTCCTAGCAGGGGCCACCGGGGAGCTGTTTTTT
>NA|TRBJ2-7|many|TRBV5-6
CASSHRDPYEQYF
TGTGCCAGCAGCCACAGGGACCCCTACGAGCAGTACTTC
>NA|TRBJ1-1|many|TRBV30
CAWSPDVDTEAFF
TGTGCCTGGAGTCCTGACGTAGACACTGAAGCTTTCTTT
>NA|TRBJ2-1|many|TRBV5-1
CASSLDGRGVNEQFF
TGCGCCAGCAGCTTGGACGGGAGAGGAGTCAATGAGCAGTTCTTC
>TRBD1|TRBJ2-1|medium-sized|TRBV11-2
CASSTDRGRDEQFF
TGTGCCAGCAGCACAGACAGGGGTCGGGATGAGCAGTTCTTC
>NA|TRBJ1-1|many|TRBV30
CAWRTLGARDTEAFF
TGTGCCTGGCGGACCCTAGGGGCGCGCGACACTGAAGCTTTCTTT
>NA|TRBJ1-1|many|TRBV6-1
CASSPRHRMNTEAFF
TGTGCCAGCAGCCCCCGACACAGGATGAACACTGAAGCTTTCTTT
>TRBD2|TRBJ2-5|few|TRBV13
CASSFTPSGQETQYF
TGTGCCAGCAGCTTCACCCCTAGCGGCCAAGAGACCCAGTACTTC
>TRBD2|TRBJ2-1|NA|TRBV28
CASSLWSGTSNEQFF
TGTGCCAGCAGTTTATGGAGCGGGACGAGCAATGAGCAGTTCTTC
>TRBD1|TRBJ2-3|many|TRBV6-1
CASSEDRGTDTQYF
TGTGCCAGCAGTGAAGACAGGGGAACAGATACGCAGTATTTT
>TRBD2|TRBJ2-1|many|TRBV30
CAWSKTTSGVHKQFF
TGTGCCTGGAGTAAAACTACTAGCGGGGTACACAAGCAGTTCTTC
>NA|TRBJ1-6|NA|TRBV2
CASSPDGQKNSPLHF
TGTGCCAGCTCCCCAGACGGACAGAAAAATTCACCCCTCCACTTT
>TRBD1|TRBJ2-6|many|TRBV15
CATSREDRFRFSGANVLTF
TGTGCCACCAGCAGAGAGGACAGGTTCCGTTTCTCTGGGGCCAACGTCCTGACTTTC
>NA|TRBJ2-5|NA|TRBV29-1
CSVRPQETQYF
TGCAGCGTCCGACCGCAAGAGACCCAGTACTTC
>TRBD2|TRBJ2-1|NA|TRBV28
CASRPGTSGPQSSYNEQFF
TGTGCCAGCAGGCCCGGGACTAGCGGTCCTCAGAGCTCCTACAATGAGCAGTTCTTC
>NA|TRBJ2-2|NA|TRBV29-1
CSVVGGASGELFF
TGCAGCGTTGTGGGGGGGGCTTCCGGGGAGCTGTTTTTT
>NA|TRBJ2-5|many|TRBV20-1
CSARLRVFQETQYF
TGCAGTGCTAGACTGAGGGTTTTTCAAGAGACCCAGTACTTC
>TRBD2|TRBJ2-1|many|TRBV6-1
CASSNPGLADYNEQFF
TGTGCCAGCAGTAACCCGGGACTAGCGGATTACAATGAGCAGTTCTTC
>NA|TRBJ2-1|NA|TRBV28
CASSPGLIYNEQFF
TGTGCCAGCAGTCCGGGACTGATCTACAATGAGCAGTTCTTC
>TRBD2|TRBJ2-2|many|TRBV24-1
CATSLAGNTGELFF
TGTGCCACGTCCTTAGCGGGTAACACCGGGGAGCTGTTTTTT
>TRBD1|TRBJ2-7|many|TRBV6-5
CASSLKDRGTYEQYF
TGTGCCAGCAGTCTGAAAGACAGGGGAACCTACGAGCAGTACTTC
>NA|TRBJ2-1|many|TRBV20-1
CSASQVDNEQFF
TGCAGTGCTAGTCAAGTCGACAATGAGCAGTTCTTC
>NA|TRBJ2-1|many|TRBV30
CAWSVNLNYNEQFF
TGTGCCTGGAGTGTAAATTTAAACTACAATGAGCAGTTCTTC
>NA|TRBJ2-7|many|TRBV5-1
CASSGGSTVGSYEQYF
TGCGCCAGCAGCGGGGGATCCACCGTTGGGTCCTACGAGCAGTACTTC
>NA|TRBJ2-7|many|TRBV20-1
CSAVDRSSSYEQYF
TGCAGTGCCGTGGACAGATCAAGCTCCTACGAGCAGTACTTC
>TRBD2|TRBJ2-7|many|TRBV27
CASSPGLAREQYF
TGTGCCAGCAGTCCGGGACTAGCGAGGGAGCAGTACTTC
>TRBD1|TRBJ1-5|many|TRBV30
CAWSSQGDQPQHF
TGTGCCTGGAGTTCGCAGGGGGATCAGCCCCAGCATTTT
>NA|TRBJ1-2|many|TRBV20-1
CSARTAYGYTF
TGCAGTGCTAGGACAGCCTATGGCTACACCTTC
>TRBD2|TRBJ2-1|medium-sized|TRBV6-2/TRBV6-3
CASSYSAWLAGDPYNEQFF
TGTGCCAGCAGTTACTCCGCTTGGTTAGCGGGAGACCCCTACAATGAGCAGTTCTTC
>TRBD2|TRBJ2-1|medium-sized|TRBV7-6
CASSRTSGSSYNEQFF
TGTGCCAGCAGTCGGACTAGCGGGAGCTCCTACAATGAGCAGTTCTTC
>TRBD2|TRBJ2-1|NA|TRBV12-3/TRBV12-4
CASNLSGRDDNEQFF
TGTGCCAGCAACCTTAGCGGGAGGGACGACAATGAGCAGTTCTTC
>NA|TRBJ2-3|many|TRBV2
CASTLRNTQYF
TGTGCCAGCACCCTGAGGAATACGCAGTATTTT
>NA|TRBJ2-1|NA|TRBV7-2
CASSLGVARGHIEQFF
TGTGCCAGCAGCTTAGGGGTAGCACGGGGACACATTGAGCAGTTCTTC
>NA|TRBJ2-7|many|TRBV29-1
CSVQDGNKQYF
TGCAGCGTTCAGGACGGTAATAAGCAGTACTTC
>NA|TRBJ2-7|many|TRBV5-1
CASSYQGGSSYEQYF
TGCGCCAGCAGCTATCAGGGTGGTAGCTCCTACGAGCAGTACTTC
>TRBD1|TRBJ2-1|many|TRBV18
CASSRGQGPDEQFF
TGTGCCAGCTCAAGGGGACAGGGTCCGGATGAGCAGTTCTTC
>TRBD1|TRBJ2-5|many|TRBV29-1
CSVGTGVQETQYF
TGCAGCGTTGGGACAGGGGTACAAGAGACCCAGTACTTC
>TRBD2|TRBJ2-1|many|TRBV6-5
CASRLRLAGGNNEQFF
TGTGCCAGCAGACTCCGTCTAGCGGGAGGTAACAATGAGCAGTTCTTC
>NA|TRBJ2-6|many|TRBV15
CATSERSGANVLTF
TGTGCCACCTCAGAGCGGTCCGGGGCCAACGTCCTGACTTTC
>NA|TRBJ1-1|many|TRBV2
CASSENLGLTEAFF
TGTGCCAGCAGTGAGAATCTGGGCCTGACTGAAGCTTTCTTT
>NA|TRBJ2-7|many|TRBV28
CASIPEFTYEQYF
TGTGCCAGCATCCCCGAATTCACCTACGAGCAGTACTTC
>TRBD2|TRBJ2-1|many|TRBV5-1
CASSIRTSGRRGNEQFF
TGCGCCAGCAGCATTCGGACTAGCGGGAGAAGAGGAAATGAGCAGTTCTTC
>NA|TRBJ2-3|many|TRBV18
CASSPPESGGDTQYF
TGTGCCAGCTCACCACCGGAAAGCGGAGGAGATACGCAGTATTTT
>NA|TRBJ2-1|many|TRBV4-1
CASSQESATASGYNEQFF
TGCGCCAGCAGCCAAGAATCCGCGACTGCGTCGGGTTACAATGAGCAGTTCTTC
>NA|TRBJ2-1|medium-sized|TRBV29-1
CSGTDAYNEQFF
TGCAGCGGGACTGACGCCTACAATGAGCAGTTCTTC
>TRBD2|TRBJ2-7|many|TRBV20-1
CSASPLAGVNYEQYF
TGCAGTGCTAGTCCACTAGCGGGAGTAAACTACGAGCAGTACTTC